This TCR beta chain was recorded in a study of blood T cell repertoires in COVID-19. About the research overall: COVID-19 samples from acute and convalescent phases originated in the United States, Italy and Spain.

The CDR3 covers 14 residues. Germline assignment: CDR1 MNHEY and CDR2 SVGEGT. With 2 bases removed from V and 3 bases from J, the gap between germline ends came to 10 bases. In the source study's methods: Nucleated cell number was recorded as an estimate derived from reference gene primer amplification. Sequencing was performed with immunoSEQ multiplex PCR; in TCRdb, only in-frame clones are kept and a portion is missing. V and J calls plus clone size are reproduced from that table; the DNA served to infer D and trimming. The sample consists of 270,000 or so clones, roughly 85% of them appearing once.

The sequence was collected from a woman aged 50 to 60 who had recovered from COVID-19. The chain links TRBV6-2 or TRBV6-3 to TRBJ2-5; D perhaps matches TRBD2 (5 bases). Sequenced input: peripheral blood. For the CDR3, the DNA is TGTGCCAGCAGTTACATAACAGCGGAAGAGACCCAGTACTTC. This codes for CASSYITAEETQYF.